These 6 T cell receptor beta chains were all obtained from the same sample, sequenced in a study of shared clonotypes between healthy human individuals. TCRdb keeps only in-frame clones here, not all; method: immunoSEQ multiplex PCR. Of millions of clones listed, over 85% are singletons. Sequenced sample: naive CD4+ T cells sorted from blood. Subset in this sample: CD45RA+ positively selected. All receptors come from a man aged 18 to 29 in good health.

V gene TRBV7-2 combines with J gene TRBJ2-7; 9 nucleotides align to TRBD1. There are 14 residues in the CDR3. V shed 4 bases, J shed 3 bases, and the junction held 4 bases outside the gene matches. Germline V CDR1 and CDR2: SGHTA, FQGNSA. This chain's CDR3 is CASSWGQGFYEQYF. The CDR3 DNA reads TGTGCCAGCAGCTGGGGACAGGGTTTCTACGAGCAGTACTTC.

The V call is TRBV30, the J call TRBJ1-1; D not certain. The ends were cut back, 2 bases at V and 4 bases at J, with 14 bases in the middle. The CDR3 runs to 14 residues. Germline CDR1 GTSNPN, CDR2 SVGIG (reference sequence). DNA of the CDR3: TGTGCCTGGAGTTTCCGATCCTTGGTCACTGAAGCTTTCTTT. It is translated as CAWSFRSLVTEAFF.

V and J are TRBV6-1 and TRBJ2-5; 7 bases agree with TRBD1. This CDR3 is built from 13 residues. Germline CDR1 and CDR2: MNHNS and SASEGT. V trimming: 9 bases; J trimming: 4 bases; junction bases outside the gene matches: 8. The CDR3 spells CASRQGISETQYF. The CDR3 nucleotides read TGTGCCAGTAGACAGGGAATTTCAGAGACCCAGTACTTC.

In its sample, this clone was seen once. The chain combines TRBV4-1 with TRBJ1-1, with D possibly matching TRBD1 (5 bases). Germline V gene sequence: CDR1 MGHRA, CDR2 YSYEKL. V lost 1 base and J lost 0, with 15 bases in between. The CDR3 is 17 residues long. For the CDR3, the DNA is TGCGCCAGCAGCCAAGGTGGGAGGGGCTGGATGAACACTGAAGCTTTCTTT. Residues: CASSQGGRGWMNTEAFF.

A note on this clone: A read error may be the cause here, since a much bigger clone is one base away. J is TRBJ2-5 and V is TRBV29-1; possible D gene TRBD1, 5 bases. Gene TRBJ2-7 matches the end of the DNA better, so the J call may be wrong. Germline CDR1 is SQVTM and CDR2 is ANQGSEA. This CDR3 region has 13 residues. Written as DNA, the CDR3 is TGCAGCGCCCTGACAAGTCCAAGGGGCGAGCAGTACTTC. Its translation is CSALTSPRGEQYF.

The chain has TRBV5-1 and TRBJ2-1, with TRBD2 matching 7 bases. This CDR3 spans 16 amino acids. Germline V CDR1 and CDR2: SGHRS, YFSETQ. Trimming cost V 4 bases and J 8 bases; bases outside gene matches: 15. The CDR3 reads CASSTGTNPPRDEQFF. The CDR3, as DNA: TGCGCCAGCAGCACCGGGACTAACCCGCCTCGGGATGAGCAGTTCTTC.